These T cell receptor beta chains were read from a single sample in a study of PD-1 blockade in classical Hodgkin lymphoma. Using immunoSEQ multiplex PCR, the repertoire was profiled, and TCRdb retains in-frame clones only, with some absent. The data show some 46,000 clones, around 80% seen once. The source material was peripheral blood mononuclear cells (PBMCs), sampled before the second cycle of nivolumab. All receptors derive from a human donor with classical Hodgkin lymphoma. The CDR3 runs from the conserved cysteine through the conserved F or W. The order of the fields is J gene, clone size, D gene, V gene, CDR3 DNA, CDR3 protein. D genes are given only for firm matches. Part of the rows lack a size; the others show once, few, many or a class for expanded clones.

TRBJ1-5 | NA | TRBD1 | TRBV28 | TGTGCCAGCAGTCCCGGACAGGTGAATCAGCCCCAGCATTTT | CASSPGQVNQPQHF
TRBJ2-3 | NA | TRBD2 | TRBV7-9 | TGTGCCAGCAGCTTGATAGCGGGGACACTGAAGGCTACGCAGTATTTT | CASSLIAGTLKATQYF
TRBJ1-2 | NA | NA | TRBV28 | TGTGCCAGCAGTTTCGGTCATGGCTACACCTTC | CASSFGHGYTF
TRBJ2-7 | once | NA | TRBV9 | TGTGCCAGCAGCGTAGGAGGACGTCCGGTAAACGAGCAGTACTTC | CASSVGGRPVNEQYF
TRBJ2-7 | NA | TRBD2 | TRBV9 | TGTGCCAGCAGCGCAGGACTAGCAGGCGACGAGCAGTACTTC | CASSAGLAGDEQYF
TRBJ2-7 | few | TRBD2 | TRBV10-3 | TGTGCCATCAGTGAGTCGTCTAGCGGGTTTAGCTACGAGCAGTACTTC | CAISESSSGFSYEQYF
TRBJ1-4 | NA | TRBD1 | TRBV2 | TGTGCCAGCAGGCAGGGGGCGACGCGTGAAAAACTGTTTTTT | CASRQGATREKLFF
TRBJ2-2 | NA | TRBD2 | TRBV9 | TGTGCCAGCAGCGTATCACTAGCGGGGGGTCCCGGGGAGCTGTTTTTT | CASSVSLAGGPGELFF
TRBJ2-1 | NA | NA | TRBV27 | TGTGCCAGCAGATCTATAAGACATTCCTACAATGAGCAGTTCTTC | CASRSIRHSYNEQFF
TRBJ1-3 | NA | NA | TRBV11-2 | TGTGCCAGCAGCTTAGTGTCAGGGTCTGGAAACACCATATATTTT | CASSLVSGSGNTIYF
TRBJ1-5 | few | NA | TRBV2 | TGTGCCAGCAGTGAAGAGTCCGTATATAGCAATCAGCCCCAGCATTTT | CASSEESVYSNQPQHF
TRBJ1-2 | NA | NA | TRBV13 | TGTGCCAGCAGCTTAGTGGAGGGAACGAATGGCTACACCTTC | CASSLVEGTNGYTF
TRBJ1-5 | NA | NA | TRBV5-8 | TGTGCCAGCACTAGTTATCAGCCCCAGCATTTT | CASTSYQPQHF
TRBJ1-5 | NA | NA | TRBV6-5 | TGTGCCAGCACTCTTGGAGACGCTCAGCCCCAGCATTTT | CASTLGDAQPQHF
TRBJ2-2 | NA | TRBD1 | TRBV5-1 | TGCGCCAGCAGCTTGACCCTGCGGACAGGCGCGAACACCGGGGAGCTGTTTTTT | CASSLTLRTGANTGELFF
TRBJ2-1 | NA | NA | TRBV7-2 | TGTGCCAGCAGCCCATCAGGGTATGATGAGCAGTTCTTC | CASSPSGYDEQFF